The T cell receptor beta chain under discussion was sequenced for a study of blood T cells in healthy people across ages. Between the trimmed V and J ends, which lost 0 bases and 5 bases, there was a span of 9 bases. Germline CDR1 and CDR2: GTSNPN and SVGIG (reference sequence). The CDR3 loop spans 13 amino acids. This clonotype has more than one count but fewer than ten. Combining a sample-barcoded 5' primer with a J-beta primer mix, a second PCR ran for roughly 6 to 12 cycles. TCRdb called the 5' RACE reads again in MiXCR, with one record for every CDR3 protein. The table records about 970,000 distinct CDR3 sequences, roughly 50% of them present only once.

This chain joins TRBV30 and TRBJ2-3; D unresolved. This TCR was recovered from a woman in her fifties or sixties in good health. The sample taken for sequencing was blood. The CDR3 protein is CAWSVARGDTQYF. CDR3 DNA sequence: TGTGCCTGGAGTGTAGCCCGTGGAGATACGCAGTATTTT.